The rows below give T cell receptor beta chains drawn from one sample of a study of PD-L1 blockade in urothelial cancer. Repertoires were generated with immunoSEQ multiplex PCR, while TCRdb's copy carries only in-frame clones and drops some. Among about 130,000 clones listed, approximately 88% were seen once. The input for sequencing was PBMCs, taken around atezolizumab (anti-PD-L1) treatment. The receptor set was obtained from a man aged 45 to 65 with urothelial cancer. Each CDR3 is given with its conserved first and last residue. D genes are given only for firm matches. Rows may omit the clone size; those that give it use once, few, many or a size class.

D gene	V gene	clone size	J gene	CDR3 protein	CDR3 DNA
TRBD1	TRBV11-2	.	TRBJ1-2	CASSLDRGYYGYTF	TGTGCCAGCAGCTTAGACAGGGGGTACTATGGCTACACCTTC
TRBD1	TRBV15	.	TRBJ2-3	CATQQGAADTQYF	TGTGCCACACAACAGGGGGCCGCAGATACGCAGTATTTT
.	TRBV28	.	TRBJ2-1	CASSLYNEQFF	TGTGCCAGCAGCCTATACAATGAGCAGTTCTTC
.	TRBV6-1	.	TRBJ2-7	CAVSAAFGEQYF	TGTGCCGTCTCGGCAGCGTTTGGCGAGCAGTACTTC
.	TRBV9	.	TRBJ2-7	CASSVEGVGEQYF	TGTGCCAGCAGCGTAGAGGGGGTAGGCGAGCAGTACTTC
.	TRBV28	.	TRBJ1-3	CASGGGAKFPIYF	TGTGCCAGTGGCGGAGGCGCGAAATTCCCCATATATTTT
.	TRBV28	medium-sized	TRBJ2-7	CASSLLGGSLYEQYF	TGTGCCAGCAGTCTCTTGGGAGGAAGCCTCTACGAGCAGTACTTC
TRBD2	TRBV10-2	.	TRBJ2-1	CASSDRLAGPYNEQFF	TGCGCCAGCAGTGACCGACTAGCGGGCCCCTACAATGAGCAGTTCTTC
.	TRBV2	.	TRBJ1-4	CASMRSKGQTNEKLFF	TGTGCCAGCATGCGGTCTAAGGGGCAAACTAATGAAAAACTGTTTTTT
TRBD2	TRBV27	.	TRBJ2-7	CASSQRTGTSGSFTAYEQYF	TGTGCCAGCAGTCAACGAACGGGGACTAGCGGAAGTTTTACAGCCTACGAGCAGTACTTC
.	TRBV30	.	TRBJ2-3	CAWSRGGVYSTDTQYF	TGTGCCTGGAGTCGCGGAGGGGTCTATAGCACAGATACGCAGTATTTT
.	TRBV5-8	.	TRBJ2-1	CASSLLRDFYNEQFF	TGTGCCAGCAGCTTGCTGAGAGACTTTTACAATGAGCAGTTCTTC
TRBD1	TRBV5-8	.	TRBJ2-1	CASSGTGGYNEQFF	TGTGCCAGCAGTGGGACAGGGGGCTACAATGAGCAGTTCTTC
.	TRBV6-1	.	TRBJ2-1	CASSEGPSVGEQFF	TGTGCCAGCAGCGAGGGCCCAAGCGTGGGTGAGCAGTTCTTC
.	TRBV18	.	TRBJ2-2	CASSPMLASNTGELFF	TGTGCCAGCTCACCGATGCTAGCGTCGAACACCGGGGAGCTGTTTTTT
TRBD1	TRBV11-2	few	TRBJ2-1	CASSLGQGNRRNEQFF	TGTGCCAGCAGCTTAGGACAGGGAAATAGGAGGAATGAGCAGTTCTTC
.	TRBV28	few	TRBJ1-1	CASNTLTTGNTEAFF	TGTGCCAGCAATACCCTGACCACGGGGAACACTGAAGCTTTCTTT
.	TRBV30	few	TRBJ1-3	CAWSVRGSSGNTIYF	TGTGCCTGGAGTGTACGAGGGAGCTCTGGAAACACCATATATTTT
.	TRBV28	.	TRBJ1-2	CASSFRRAVGYTF	TGTGCCAGCAGTTTTAGAAGAGCGGTGGGCTACACCTTC
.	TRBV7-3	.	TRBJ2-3	CASSLTFERVAVDTQYF	TGTGCCAGCAGCTTAACGTTTGAAAGAGTAGCGGTAGATACGCAGTATTTT
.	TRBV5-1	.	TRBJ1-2	CASSVPQGSYGYTF	TGCGCCAGCAGCGTCCCCCAGGGGTCCTATGGCTACACCTTC
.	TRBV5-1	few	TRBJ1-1	CASSQCWDSRCDTEAFF	TGCGCCAGCAGCCAGTGTTGGGACTCTCGGTGCGACACTGAAGCTTTCTTT
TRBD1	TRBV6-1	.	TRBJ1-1	CASSRTGSTEAFF	TGTGCCAGCAGTAGGACAGGGTCCACTGAAGCTTTCTTT
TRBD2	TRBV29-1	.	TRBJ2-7	CSVESGSSYEQYF	TGCAGCGTAGAGAGCGGGAGCTCCTACGAGCAGTACTTC
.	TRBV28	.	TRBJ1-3	CASMGALSGNTIYF	TGTGCCAGCATGGGGGCCCTCTCTGGAAACACCATATATTTT
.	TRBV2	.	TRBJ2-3	CASSTRADTQYF	TGTGCCAGCAGTACTAGGGCAGATACGCAGTATTTT
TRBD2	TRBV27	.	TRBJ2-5	CASSYAGEETQYF	TGTGCCAGCAGTTACGCGGGGGAAGAGACCCAGTACTTC
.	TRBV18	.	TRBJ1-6	CASSPTPGYNSPLHF	TGTGCCAGCTCACCTACCCCGGGCTATAATTCACCCCTCCACTTT
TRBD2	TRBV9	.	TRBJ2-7	CASSRTSGGVYEQYF	TGTGCCAGCAGCCGGACGAGCGGGGGGGTCTACGAGCAGTACTTC
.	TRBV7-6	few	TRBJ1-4	CASSRQTGTNEKLFF	TGTGCCAGCAGCAGACAGACAGGCACTAATGAAAAACTGTTTTTT
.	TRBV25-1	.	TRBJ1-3	CASSESNSGNTIYF	TGTGCCAGCAGTGAATCCAACTCTGGAAACACCATATATTTT
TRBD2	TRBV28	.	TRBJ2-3	CASDLAGGLDTQYF	TGTGCCAGCGATCTAGCGGGAGGGTTGGATACGCAGTATTTT
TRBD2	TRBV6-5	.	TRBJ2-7	CASSYRAGGPYEQYF	TGTGCCAGCAGTTACAGAGCGGGAGGGCCTTACGAGCAGTACTTC
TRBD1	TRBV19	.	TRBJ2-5	CASSAQGAHRVQYF	TGTGCCAGTAGTGCACAGGGGGCTCATCGGGTCCAGTACTTC
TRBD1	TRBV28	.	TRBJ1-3	CARRWGQGGGNTIYF	TGTGCCAGACGTTGGGGACAGGGGGGTGGAAACACCATATATTTT
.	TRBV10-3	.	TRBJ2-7	CAISDTYEQYF	TGTGCCATCAGTGACACCTACGAGCAGTACTTC
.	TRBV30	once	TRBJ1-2	CAWRGLGPYGYTF	TGTGCCTGGAGAGGACTGGGTCCTTATGGCTACACCTTC